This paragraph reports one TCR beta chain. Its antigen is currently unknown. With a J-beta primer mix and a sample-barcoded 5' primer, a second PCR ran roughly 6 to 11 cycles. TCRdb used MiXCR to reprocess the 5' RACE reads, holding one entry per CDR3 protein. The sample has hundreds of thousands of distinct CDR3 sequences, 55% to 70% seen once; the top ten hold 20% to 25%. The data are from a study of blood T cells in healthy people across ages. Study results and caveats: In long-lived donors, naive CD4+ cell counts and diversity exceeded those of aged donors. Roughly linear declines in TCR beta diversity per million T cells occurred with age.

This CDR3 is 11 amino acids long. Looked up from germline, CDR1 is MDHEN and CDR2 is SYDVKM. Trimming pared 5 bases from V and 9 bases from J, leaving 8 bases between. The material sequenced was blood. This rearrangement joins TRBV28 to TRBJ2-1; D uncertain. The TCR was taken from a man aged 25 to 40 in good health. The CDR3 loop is CASSGSREQFF. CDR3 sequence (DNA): TGTGCCAGCAGTGGGTCTCGTGAGCAGTTCTTC. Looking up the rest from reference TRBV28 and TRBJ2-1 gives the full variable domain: DVKVTQSSRYLVKRTGEKVFLECVQDMDHENMFWYRQDPGLGLRLIYFSYDVKMKEKGDIPEGYSVSREKKERFSLILESASTNQTSMYLCASSGSREQFFGPGTRLTVL.